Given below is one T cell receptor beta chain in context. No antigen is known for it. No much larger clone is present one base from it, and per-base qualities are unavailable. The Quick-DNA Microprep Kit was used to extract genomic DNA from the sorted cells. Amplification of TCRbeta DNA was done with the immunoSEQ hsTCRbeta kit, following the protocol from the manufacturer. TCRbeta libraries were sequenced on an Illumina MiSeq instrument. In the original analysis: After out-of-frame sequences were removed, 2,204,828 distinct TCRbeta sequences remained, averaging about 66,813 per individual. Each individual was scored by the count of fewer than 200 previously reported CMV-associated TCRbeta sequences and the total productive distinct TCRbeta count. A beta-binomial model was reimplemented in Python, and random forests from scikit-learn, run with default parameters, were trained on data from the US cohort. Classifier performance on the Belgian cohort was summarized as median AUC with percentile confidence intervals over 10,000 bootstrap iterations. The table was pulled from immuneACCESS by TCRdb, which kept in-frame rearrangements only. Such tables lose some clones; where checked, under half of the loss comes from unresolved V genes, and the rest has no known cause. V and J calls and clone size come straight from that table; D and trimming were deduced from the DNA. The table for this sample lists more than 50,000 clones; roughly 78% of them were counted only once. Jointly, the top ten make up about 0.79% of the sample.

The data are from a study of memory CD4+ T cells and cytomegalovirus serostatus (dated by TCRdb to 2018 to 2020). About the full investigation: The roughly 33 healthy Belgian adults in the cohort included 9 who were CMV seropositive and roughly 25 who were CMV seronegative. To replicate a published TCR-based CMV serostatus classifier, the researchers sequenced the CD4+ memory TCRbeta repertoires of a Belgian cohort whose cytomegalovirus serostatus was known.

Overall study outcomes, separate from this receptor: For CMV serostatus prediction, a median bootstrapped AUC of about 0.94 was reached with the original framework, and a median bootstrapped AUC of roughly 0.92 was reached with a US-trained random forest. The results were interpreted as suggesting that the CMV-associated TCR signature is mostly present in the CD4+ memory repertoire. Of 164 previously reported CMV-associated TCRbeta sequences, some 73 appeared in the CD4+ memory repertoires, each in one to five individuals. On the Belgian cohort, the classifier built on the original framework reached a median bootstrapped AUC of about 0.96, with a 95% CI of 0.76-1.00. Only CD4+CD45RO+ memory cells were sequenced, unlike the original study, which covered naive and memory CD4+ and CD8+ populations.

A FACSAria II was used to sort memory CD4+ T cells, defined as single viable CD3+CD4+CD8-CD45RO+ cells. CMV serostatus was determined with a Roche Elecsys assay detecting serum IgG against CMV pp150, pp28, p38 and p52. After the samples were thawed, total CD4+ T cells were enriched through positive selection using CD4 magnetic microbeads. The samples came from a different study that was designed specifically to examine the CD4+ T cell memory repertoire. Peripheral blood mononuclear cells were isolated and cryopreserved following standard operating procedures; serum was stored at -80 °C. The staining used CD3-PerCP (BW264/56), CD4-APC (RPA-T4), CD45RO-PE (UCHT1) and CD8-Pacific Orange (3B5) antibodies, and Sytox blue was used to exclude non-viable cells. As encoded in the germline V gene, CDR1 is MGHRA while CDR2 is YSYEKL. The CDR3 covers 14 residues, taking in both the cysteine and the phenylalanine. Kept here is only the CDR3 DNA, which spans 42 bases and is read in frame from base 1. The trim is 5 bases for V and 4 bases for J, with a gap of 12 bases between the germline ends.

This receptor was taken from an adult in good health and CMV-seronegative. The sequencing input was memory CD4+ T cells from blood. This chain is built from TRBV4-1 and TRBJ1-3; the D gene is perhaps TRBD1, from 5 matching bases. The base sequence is TGCGCCAGCAGCTTGGGACCGATAGGAAACACCATATATTTT. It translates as CASSLGPIGNTIYF.